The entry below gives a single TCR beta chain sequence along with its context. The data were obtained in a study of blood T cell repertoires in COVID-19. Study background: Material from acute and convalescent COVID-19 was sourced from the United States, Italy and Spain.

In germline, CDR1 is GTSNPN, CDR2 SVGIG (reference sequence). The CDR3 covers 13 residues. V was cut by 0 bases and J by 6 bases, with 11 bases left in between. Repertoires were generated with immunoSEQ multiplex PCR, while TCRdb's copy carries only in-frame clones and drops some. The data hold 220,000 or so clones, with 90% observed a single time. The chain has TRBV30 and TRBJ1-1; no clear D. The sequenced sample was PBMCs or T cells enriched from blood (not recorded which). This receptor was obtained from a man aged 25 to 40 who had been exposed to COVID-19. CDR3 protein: CAWSVRSGSEAFF. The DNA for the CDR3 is TGTGCCTGGAGTGTACGTTCAGGTTCTGAAGCTTTCTTT.